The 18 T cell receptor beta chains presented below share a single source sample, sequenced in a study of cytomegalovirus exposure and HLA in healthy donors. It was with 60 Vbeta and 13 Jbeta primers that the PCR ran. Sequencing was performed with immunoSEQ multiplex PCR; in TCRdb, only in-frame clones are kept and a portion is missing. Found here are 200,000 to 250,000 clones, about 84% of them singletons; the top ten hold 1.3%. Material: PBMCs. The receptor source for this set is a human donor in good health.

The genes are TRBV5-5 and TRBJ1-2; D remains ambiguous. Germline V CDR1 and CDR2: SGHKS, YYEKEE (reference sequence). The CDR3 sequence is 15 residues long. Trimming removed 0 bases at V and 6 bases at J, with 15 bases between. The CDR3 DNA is TGTGCCAGCAGCTTGGTTCCGGATGGAGTTCATGGCTACACCTTC. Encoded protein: CASSLVPDGVHGYTF.

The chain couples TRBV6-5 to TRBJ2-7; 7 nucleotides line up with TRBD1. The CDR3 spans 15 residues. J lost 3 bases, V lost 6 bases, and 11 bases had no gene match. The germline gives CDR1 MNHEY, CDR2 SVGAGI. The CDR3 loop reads CASSVSWDSNYEQYF. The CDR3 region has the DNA TGTGCCAGCAGCGTATCCTGGGACAGCAACTACGAGCAGTACTTC.

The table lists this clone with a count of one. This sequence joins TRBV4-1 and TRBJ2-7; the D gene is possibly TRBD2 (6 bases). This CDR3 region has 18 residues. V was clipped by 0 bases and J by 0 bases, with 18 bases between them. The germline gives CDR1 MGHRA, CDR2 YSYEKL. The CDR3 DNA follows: TGCGCCAGCAGCCAAGATATGGGCCTAGCGATAAGCTCCTACGAGCAGTACTTC. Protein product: CASSQDMGLAISSYEQYF.

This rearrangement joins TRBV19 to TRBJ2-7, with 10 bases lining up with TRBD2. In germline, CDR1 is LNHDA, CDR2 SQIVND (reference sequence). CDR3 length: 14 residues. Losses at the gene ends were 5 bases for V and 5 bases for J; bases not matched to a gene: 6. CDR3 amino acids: CASSDSGRKHEQYF. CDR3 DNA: TGTGCCAGTAGTGATAGCGGGAGGAAGCACGAGCAGTACTTC. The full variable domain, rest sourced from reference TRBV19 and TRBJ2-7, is DGGITQSPKYLFRKEGQNVTLSCEQNLNHDAMYWYRQDPGQGLRLIYYSQIVNDFQKGDIAEGYSVSREKKESFPLTVTSAQKNPTAFYLCASSDSGRKHEQYFGPGTRLTVT.

The CDR3 protein is CASSLSLGGRASDEQYF. The CDR3 DNA sequence: TGTGCCAGCAGCTTATCGCTAGGCGGGAGGGCCAGTGACGAGCAGTACTTC. This rearrangement joins TRBV11-2 to TRBJ2-7; 9 bases map to TRBD2. The V gene end was trimmed by 2 bases and the J gene end by 5 bases; junction bases not matched to a gene: 13. This CDR3 is 17 amino acids long. Per germline, CDR1 SGHAT and CDR2 FQNNGV. Together with reference TRBV11-2 and TRBJ2-7, the CDR3 gives the full variable domain: EAGVAQSPRYKIIEKRQSVAFWCNPISGHATLYWYQQILGQGPKLLIQFQNNGVVDDSQLPKDRFSAERLKGVDSTLKIQPAKLEDSAVYLCASSLSLGGRASDEQYFGPGTRLTVT.

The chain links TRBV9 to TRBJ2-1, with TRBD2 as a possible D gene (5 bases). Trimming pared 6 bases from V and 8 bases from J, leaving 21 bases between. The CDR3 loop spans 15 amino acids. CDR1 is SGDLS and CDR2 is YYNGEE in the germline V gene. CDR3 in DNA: TGTGCCAGCACCCCCCGGGGTGAGACAATCGATGAGCAGTTCTTC. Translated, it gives CASTPRGETIDEQFF.

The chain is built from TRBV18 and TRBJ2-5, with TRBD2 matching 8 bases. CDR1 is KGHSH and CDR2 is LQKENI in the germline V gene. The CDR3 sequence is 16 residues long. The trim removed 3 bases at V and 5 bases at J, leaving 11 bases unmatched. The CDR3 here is CASSPQLADPRETQYF. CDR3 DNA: TGTGCCAGCTCACCCCAACTAGCGGACCCTCGGGAGACCCAGTACTTC.

This chain's CDR3 is CASRLTGGDSGANVLTF. The DNA of the CDR3 is TGTGCCAGCAGACTGACAGGGGGTGATAGTGGGGCCAACGTCCTGACTTTC. This chain links TRBV27 with TRBJ2-6, with 9 positions matching TRBD1. The germline gives CDR1 MNHEY, CDR2 SMNVEV (reference sequence). The CDR3 has 17 amino acids. V dropped 6 bases and J dropped 3; count of bases not matched to a gene: 9.

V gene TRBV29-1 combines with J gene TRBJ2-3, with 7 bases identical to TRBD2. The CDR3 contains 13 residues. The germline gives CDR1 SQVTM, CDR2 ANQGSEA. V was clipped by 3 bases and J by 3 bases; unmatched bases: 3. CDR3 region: CSVDEGGTDTQYF. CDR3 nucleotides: TGCAGCGTTGACGAGGGAGGGACAGATACGCAGTATTTT.

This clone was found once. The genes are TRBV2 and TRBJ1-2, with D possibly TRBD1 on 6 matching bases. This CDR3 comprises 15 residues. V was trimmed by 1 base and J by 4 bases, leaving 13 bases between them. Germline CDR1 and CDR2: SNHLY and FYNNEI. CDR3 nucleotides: TGTGCCAGCAGTGAAGAACAGGGTATAGGCTATGGCTACACCTTC. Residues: CASSEEQGIGYGYTF.

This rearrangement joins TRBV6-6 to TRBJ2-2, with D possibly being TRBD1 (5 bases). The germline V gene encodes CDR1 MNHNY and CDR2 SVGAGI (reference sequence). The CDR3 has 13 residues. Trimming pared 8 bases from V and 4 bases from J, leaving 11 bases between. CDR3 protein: CASLGRATGELFF. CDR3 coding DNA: TGTGCCAGCCTAGGCAGGGCCACCGGGGAGCTGTTTTTT.

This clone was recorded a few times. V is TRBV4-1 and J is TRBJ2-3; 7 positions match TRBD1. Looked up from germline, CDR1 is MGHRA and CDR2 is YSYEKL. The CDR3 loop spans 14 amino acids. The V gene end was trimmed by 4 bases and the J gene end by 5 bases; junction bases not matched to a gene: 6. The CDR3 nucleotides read TGCGCCAGCAGCCCAGGGGGAACGAAAGATACGCAGTATTTT. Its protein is CASSPGGTKDTQYF.

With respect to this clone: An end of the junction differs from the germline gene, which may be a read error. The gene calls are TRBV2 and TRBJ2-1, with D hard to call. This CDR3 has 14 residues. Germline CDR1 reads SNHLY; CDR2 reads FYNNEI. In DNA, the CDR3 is TGTGCCAGCAATGAACTGAGCTCCTACAATGAGCAGTTCTTC. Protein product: CASNELSSYNEQFF. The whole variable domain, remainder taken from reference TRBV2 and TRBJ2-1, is EPEVTQTPSHQVTQMGQEVILRCVPISNHLYFYWYRQILGQKVEFLVSFYNNEISEKSEIFDDQFSVERPDGSNFTLKIRSTKLEDSAMYFCASNELSSYNEQFFGPGTRLTVL.

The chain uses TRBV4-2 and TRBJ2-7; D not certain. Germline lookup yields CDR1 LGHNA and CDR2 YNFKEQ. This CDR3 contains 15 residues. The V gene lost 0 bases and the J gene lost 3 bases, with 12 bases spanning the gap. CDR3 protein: CASSQDTDSYYEQYF. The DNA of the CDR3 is TGTGCCAGCAGCCAAGATACTGACTCGTACTACGAGCAGTACTTC.

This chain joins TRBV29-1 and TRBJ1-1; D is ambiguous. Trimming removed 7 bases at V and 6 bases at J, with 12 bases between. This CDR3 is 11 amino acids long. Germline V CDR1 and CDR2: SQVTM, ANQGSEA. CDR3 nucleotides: TGCAGCGGTAATGCCGGGGCTGAAGCTTTCTTT. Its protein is CSGNAGAEAFF.

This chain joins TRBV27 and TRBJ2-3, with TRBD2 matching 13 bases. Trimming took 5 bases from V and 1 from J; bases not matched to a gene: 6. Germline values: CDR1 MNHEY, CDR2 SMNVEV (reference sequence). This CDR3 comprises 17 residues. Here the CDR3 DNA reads TGTGCCAGCAGTCCCGGGACTAGCGGGACTGGCACAGATACGCAGTATTTT. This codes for CASSPGTSGTGTDTQYF.

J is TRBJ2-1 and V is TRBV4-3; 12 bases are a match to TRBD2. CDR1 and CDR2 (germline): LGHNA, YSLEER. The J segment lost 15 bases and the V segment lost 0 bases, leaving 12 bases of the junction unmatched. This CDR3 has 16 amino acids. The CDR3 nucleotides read TGCGCCAGCAGCCAAGATCGGGCTAGCGGGAGGGCCCGACCGTTCTTC. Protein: CASSQDRASGRARPFF.

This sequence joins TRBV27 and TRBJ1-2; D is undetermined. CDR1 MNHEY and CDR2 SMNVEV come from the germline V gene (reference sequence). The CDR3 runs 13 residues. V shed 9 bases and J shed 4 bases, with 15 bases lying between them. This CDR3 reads CASRRGGFYGYTF. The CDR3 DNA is TGTGCCAGTCGACGGGGAGGGTTCTATGGCTACACCTTC.